These 17 T cell receptor beta chains were all obtained from the same sample, sequenced in a study of response to subunit inactivated influenza vaccine. In TCRdb, the RT-PCR reads were re-called with MiXCR into one record per CDR3 protein. The profile shows approximately 570,000 distinct CDR3 sequences, about 7.6% of them singletons. The source material was PBMCs from blood, sampled roughly 24 months after vaccination. These receptors were obtained from a man between 50 and 75 years old who received an inactivated influenza vaccine.

Many counts were recorded for this clonotype. The chain uses TRBV7-2 and TRBJ2-3; D remains unclear. The CDR3 has 15 residues. Germline V gives CDR1 SGHTA, CDR2 FQGNSA. The V end was cut by 2 bases, the J end by 2 bases, with 11 bases between. CDR3 nucleotides: TGTGCCAGCAGCTTACCCCTCGGGCACACAGATACGCAGTATTTT. It codes for CASSLPLGHTDTQYF.

This clonotype was seen ten or more times. This chain connects TRBV30 to TRBJ2-2, with D maybe TRBD2 (5 bases). Germline V gene sequence: CDR1 GTSNPN, CDR2 SVGIG (reference sequence). V lost 0 bases to trimming and J lost 7 bases, with 9 bases between them. The CDR3 length is 13 residues. The CDR3 DNA follows: TGTGCCTGGAGTGTACATGGGAGCGGGGAGCTGTTTTTT. Amino acids: CAWSVHGSGELFF.

This clonotype was counted ten times or more. The V call is TRBV7-2, the J call TRBJ2-2; 9 nucleotides match TRBD1. In germline, CDR1 is SGHTA, CDR2 FQGNSA. The V and J ends lost 10 bases and 4 bases, in that order; junction bases with no gene match: 7. The CDR3 loop spans 14 amino acids. For the CDR3, the DNA is TGTGCCACTCGGACAGGGGTGAGCACCGGGGAGCTGTTTTTT. Translation: CATRTGVSTGELFF. The variable domain in full, completed from reference TRBV7-2 and TRBJ2-2, reads GAGVSQSPSNKVTEKGKDVELRCDPISGHTALYWYRQSLGQGLEFLIYFQGNSAPDKSGLPSDRFSAERTGGSVSTLTIQRTQQEDSAVYLCATRTGVSTGELFFGEGSRLTVL.

This chain uses TRBV11-1 with TRBJ2-1; 15 bases are a match to TRBD2. CDR1 SGHAT and CDR2 FQDESV come from the germline V gene (reference sequence). The J segment lost 12 bases and the V segment lost 2 bases, leaving 5 bases of the junction unmatched. CDR3 length: 15 amino acids. The CDR3 region has the DNA TGTGCCAGCAGCTTATGGACTAGCGGGAGGGCCGCGCAGTTCTTC. Translated, it gives CASSLWTSGRAAQFF. The entire variable domain, with the rest obtained from reference TRBV11-1 and TRBJ2-1, is as follows: EAEVAQSPRYKITEKSQAVAFWCDPISGHATLYWYRQILGQGPELLVQFQDESVVDDSQLPKDRFSAERLKGVDSTLKIQPAELGDSAMYLCASSLWTSGRAAQFFGPGTRLTVL.

The table lists this clonotype with many counts. The chain links TRBV12-3 or TRBV12-4 to TRBJ1-4; TRBD1 might be the D (6 bases). The CDR3 contains 16 residues. V lost 5 bases and J 2 bases, leaving 15 bases between the germline ends. The CDR3 loop is CASSPAHRVTNEKLFF. The CDR3, as DNA: TGTGCCAGCAGTCCCGCTCACAGGGTGACTAATGAAAAACTGTTTTTT.

This clonotype was detected a few times. In DNA, the CDR3 is TGCAGTGCTCGCGGGAGCTTCAGCACAGATACGCAGTATTTT. Its protein is CSARGSFSTDTQYF. The chain carries TRBV20-1 and TRBJ2-3; 7 nucleotides agree with TRBD2. The CDR3 has 14 amino acids. The ends lost 5 bases at V and 0 bases at J; junction bases unmatched: 5. Per germline, CDR1 DFQATT and CDR2 SNEGSKA (reference sequence).

This clonotype was counted a few times. The chain employs TRBV10-3 and TRBJ2-1; 10 bases match TRBD2. The CDR3 is 14 residues long. Trimming took 1 base from V and 10 from J; bases not matched to a gene: 4. From germline, CDR1 is ENHRY and CDR2 SYGVKD. This chain's CDR3 is CAISELVAGGEQFF. CDR3 DNA sequence: TGTGCCATCAGTGAGTTAGTAGCGGGAGGCGAGCAGTTCTTC.

This clonotype came up many times. The rearrangement joins TRBV12-3 or TRBV12-4 to TRBJ2-1; 8 nucleotides match TRBD2. The CDR3 extends over 13 amino acids. With 5 bases clipped from V and 7 bases from J, the junction kept 4 bases outside the gene matches. CDR3 sequence: CASSRGGTNEQFF. CDR3 nucleotides: TGTGCCAGCAGTCGCGGGGGGACAAATGAGCAGTTCTTC.

The chain is built from TRBV28 and TRBJ1-3; 11 bases are shared with TRBD1. In germline, CDR1 is MDHEN, CDR2 SYDVKM. The CDR3 sequence is 16 residues long. The V gene end was trimmed by 3 bases and the J gene end by 0 bases; junction bases not matched to a gene: 1. As DNA, the CDR3 is TGTGCCAGCAGTTTGGGACAGGGGGGCTCTGGAAACACCATATATTTT. This encodes CASSLGQGGSGNTIYF.

This rearrangement joins TRBV7-2 to TRBJ1-3, with TRBD1 as a possible D gene (5 bases). From germline, CDR1 is SGHTA and CDR2 FQGNSA. The CDR3 length is 16 residues. V was trimmed by 1 base and J by 3 bases, leaving 13 bases between them. The CDR3 DNA reads as TGTGCCAGCAGCTTAGGTTCCGGGGCCGTTGGAAACACCATATATTTT. Translating gives CASSLGSGAVGNTIYF.

The table lists this clonotype with a few counts. V gene TRBV7-2 combines with J gene TRBJ2-4; tentatively, D is TRBD1 (5 bases). CDR1 SGHTA and CDR2 FQGNSA come from the germline V gene. The CDR3 covers 12 residues. Trimming took 5 bases from V and 8 from J, leaving 10 bases between them. The CDR3 protein is CASSPDNYIQYF. CDR3 nucleotide sequence: TGTGCCAGCAGCCCGGACAACTACATTCAGTACTTC.

The rearrangement links TRBV5-1 to TRBJ2-2; D remains unclear. Trimming took off 2 bases at V and 4 bases at J, with 6 bases between the two ends. The CDR3 extends over 13 amino acids. Germline CDR1 is SGHRS and CDR2 is YFSETQ. The CDR3 sequence: CASSFQSTGELFF. The CDR3 bases are TGCGCCAGCAGCTTCCAGAGCACCGGGGAGCTGTTTTTT. The variable domain in full, with the rest retrieved from reference TRBV5-1 and TRBJ2-2, is KAGVTQTPRYLIKTRGQQVTLSCSPISGHRSVSWYQQTPGQGLQFLFEYFSETQRNKGNFPGRFSGRQFSNSRSEMNVSTLELGDSALYLCASSFQSTGELFFGEGSRLTVL.

This clonotype appeared a few times. V gene TRBV5-1 combines with J gene TRBJ1-1; no firm D call. The germline CDR1 and CDR2 sequences are SGHRS and YFSETQ. The CDR3 runs 15 residues. Between the trimmed V and J ends, which lost 0 bases and 1 base, there was a span of 10 bases. In nucleotides, the CDR3 is TGCGCCAGCAGCTTGGCCAAGCGGGCGAACACTGAAGCTTTCTTT. Its translation is CASSLAKRANTEAFF.

This clonotype appeared a few times. The J gene is TRBJ2-1, the V gene TRBV6-2 or TRBV6-3; D is unclear. Germline V lookup: CDR1 MNHEY, CDR2 SVGEGT. This CDR3 spans 16 amino acids. V lost 5 bases to trimming and J lost 5 bases, with 19 bases between them. CDR3 sequence (DNA): TGTGCCAGCAGTAATCGGGTGCGACTCACCAACAATGAGCAGTTCTTC. Its protein product is CASSNRVRLTNNEQFF.

This clonotype has more than one count but fewer than ten. The chain has TRBV12-3 or TRBV12-4 and TRBJ1-4, with TRBD1 as a possible D gene (6 bases). V lost 6 bases and J lost 5, with 16 bases in between. The length of the CDR3 is 15 residues. CDR3 in amino acids: CASSRTGNGNEKLFF. The CDR3 nucleotides read TGTGCCAGCAGCCGAACAGGGAACGGCAATGAAAAACTGTTTTTT.

This clonotype was picked up a small number of times. The rearrangement joins TRBV6-5 to TRBJ2-3, with a tentative D call TRBD2 (7 bases). The V gene lost 6 bases and the J gene lost 5 bases, with 9 bases spanning the gap. The germline V gene encodes CDR1 MNHEY and CDR2 SVGAGI. The CDR3 totals 12 residues. CDR3: CASRGGQDTQYF. DNA of the CDR3: TGTGCCAGCAGGGGGGGGCAAGATACGCAGTATTTT.

In its sample, this clonotype was seen many times. The chain couples TRBV29-1 to TRBJ1-5; 7 bases match TRBD1. CDR1 and CDR2 from the germline V gene are SQVTM and ANQGSEA. The CDR3 covers 14 residues. J was trimmed by 6 bases and V by 6 bases; bases with no gene match: 11. The CDR3 DNA sequence: TGCAGCGTGTCAGGGGGACTCTCTGGTCAGCCCCAGCATTTT. Its translation is CSVSGGLSGQPQHF.